A selection of T cell receptor beta chains follows, all from one sample in a study of neurological immune-mediated disorders. MiXCR, run by TCRdb on the 5' RACE reads, gives a single entry per CDR3 protein. The sample has fewer than 85,000 distinct CDR3 sequences, approximately 5% seen once. Sequencing was done on a sample of PBMCs. The receptors were gathered from a woman in her 30s with multiple sclerosis. Both conserved end residues are part of each CDR3. D genes are given only for firm matches. Size is stated for part of the rows, as once, few or many counts, or as a class when the clone is expanded.

v_call: TRBV14
clone_size: -
cdr3_length: 16
d_call: TRBD2
j_call: TRBJ2-7
cdr3_nt: TGTGCCAGCAGCCAATATGGCGGACTAGCGGTGTACGAGCAGTACTTC
cdr3_aa: CASSQYGGLAVYEQYF

v_call: TRBV29-1
clone_size: many
cdr3_length: 14
d_call: TRBD1
j_call: TRBJ1-1
cdr3_nt: TGCAGCGTTGAAGAGGACAGGGCGTACACTGAAGCTTTCTTT
cdr3_aa: CSVEEDRAYTEAFF

v_call: TRBV5-1
clone_size: few
cdr3_length: 14
d_call: -
j_call: TRBJ2-1
cdr3_nt: TGCGCCAGCAGCTTCCCCGGATCCTACAATGAGCAGTTCTTC
cdr3_aa: CASSFPGSYNEQFF

v_call: TRBV20-1
clone_size: -
cdr3_length: 14
d_call: TRBD2
j_call: TRBJ2-3
cdr3_nt: TGCAGTGCTTATCTAGCGGGGGGACTTGCTACGCAGTATTTT
cdr3_aa: CSAYLAGGLATQYF

v_call: TRBV5-1
clone_size: many
cdr3_length: 16
d_call: -
j_call: TRBJ2-4
cdr3_nt: TGCGCCAGCAGCCTCCTAGGTCACGGAGCCAAAAACATTCAGTACTTC
cdr3_aa: CASSLLGHGAKNIQYF

v_call: TRBV5-1
clone_size: -
cdr3_length: 16
d_call: TRBD1
j_call: TRBJ2-2
cdr3_nt: TGCGCCAGCAGCTATGACAGGGGGCGTTCCGCCGGGGAGCTGTTTTTT
cdr3_aa: CASSYDRGRSAGELFF

v_call: TRBV11-2
clone_size: many
cdr3_length: 15
d_call: -
j_call: TRBJ2-1
cdr3_nt: TGTGCCAGCAGCTTAGTAGACGACAGCAATCATGAGCAGTTCTTC
cdr3_aa: CASSLVDDSNHEQFF

v_call: TRBV12-5
clone_size: many
cdr3_length: 13
d_call: -
j_call: TRBJ2-6
cdr3_nt: TGTGCCAGTGCAGGCTCTGGGGCCAACGTCCTGACTTTC
cdr3_aa: CASAGSGANVLTF

v_call: TRBV12-3/TRBV12-4
clone_size: few
cdr3_length: 21
d_call: TRBD2
j_call: TRBJ2-2
cdr3_nt: TGTGCCAGCAGTCCCCGGGGTTTAGCGGGGGGGCCATTGGGAGACACCGGGGAGCTGTTTTTT
cdr3_aa: CASSPRGLAGGPLGDTGELFF

v_call: TRBV5-1
clone_size: many
cdr3_length: 14
d_call: -
j_call: TRBJ2-1
cdr3_nt: TGCGCCAGCAGCTTGGCTGGAGTCTACAATGAGCAGTTCTTC
cdr3_aa: CASSLAGVYNEQFF

v_call: TRBV6-6
clone_size: many
cdr3_length: 14
d_call: -
j_call: TRBJ2-7
cdr3_nt: TGTGCCAGCAGTCTGGGACTGCCCTCCTACGAGCAGTACTTC
cdr3_aa: CASSLGLPSYEQYF

v_call: TRBV12-3/TRBV12-4
clone_size: -
cdr3_length: 14
d_call: -
j_call: TRBJ2-3
cdr3_nt: TGTGCCAGCAGTTTTGAGGGGGGCCCAGATAAGCAGTATTTT
cdr3_aa: CASSFEGGPDKQYF

v_call: TRBV20-1
clone_size: many
cdr3_length: 13
d_call: -
j_call: TRBJ2-5
cdr3_nt: TGCAGTGCTAGCGGGCGGCCCCAAGAGACCCAGTACTTC
cdr3_aa: CSASGRPQETQYF

v_call: TRBV5-1
clone_size: many
cdr3_length: 15
d_call: -
j_call: TRBJ2-6
cdr3_nt: TGCGCCAGCAGCTTGGCCCTCTCTGGGGCCAACGTCCTGACTTTC
cdr3_aa: CASSLALSGANVLTF

v_call: TRBV5-1
clone_size: -
cdr3_length: 14
d_call: -
j_call: TRBJ2-1
cdr3_nt: TGCGCCAGCAGCTTGATGGGGTCCTACAATGAGCAGTTCTTC
cdr3_aa: CASSLMGSYNEQFF

v_call: TRBV4-1
clone_size: many
cdr3_length: 15
d_call: -
j_call: TRBJ2-2
cdr3_nt: TGCGCCAGCAGACCGGGGCCCGCGAACACCGGGGAGCTGTTTTTT
cdr3_aa: CASRPGPANTGELFF

v_call: TRBV6-1
clone_size: many
cdr3_length: 13
d_call: -
j_call: TRBJ1-1
cdr3_nt: TGTGCCAGCGGATATCTCCAGGCAACTGAAGCTTTCTTT
cdr3_aa: CASGYLQATEAFF

v_call: TRBV15
clone_size: -
cdr3_length: 17
d_call: TRBD1
j_call: TRBJ2-1
cdr3_nt: TGTGCCACCAGCAGTGGACTGGACAGGAGTATTATCAATGAGCAGTTCTTC
cdr3_aa: CATSSGLDRSIINEQFF

v_call: TRBV20-1
clone_size: many
cdr3_length: 16
d_call: TRBD2
j_call: TRBJ2-3
cdr3_nt: TGCAGTGCTAGAGATTGGTCTAGCGGTCTCACAGATACGCAGTATTTT
cdr3_aa: CSARDWSSGLTDTQYF

v_call: TRBV20-1
clone_size: many
cdr3_length: 18
d_call: TRBD2
j_call: TRBJ2-7
cdr3_nt: TGCAGTGCTAGACAAACCAACCCGGGACTAGCGGGAGCGGACGAGCAGTACTTC
cdr3_aa: CSARQTNPGLAGADEQYF

v_call: TRBV5-1
clone_size: many
cdr3_length: 15
d_call: TRBD1
j_call: TRBJ1-1
cdr3_nt: TGCGCCAGCAGCTTGGTAACAGGGGAGCTTGAGAAAGCTTTCTTT
cdr3_aa: CASSLVTGELEKAFF

v_call: TRBV4-1
clone_size: many
cdr3_length: 16
d_call: -
j_call: TRBJ2-1
cdr3_nt: TGCGCCAGCAGCCAAGGGTCCCAAGCGAACGGCAATGAGCAGTTCTTC
cdr3_aa: CASSQGSQANGNEQFF

v_call: TRBV5-6
clone_size: many
cdr3_length: 14
d_call: -
j_call: TRBJ1-1
cdr3_nt: TGTGCCAGCAGCACGGGACCGGTAGGGACTGAAGCTTTCTTT
cdr3_aa: CASSTGPVGTEAFF

v_call: TRBV20-1
clone_size: -
cdr3_length: 16
d_call: TRBD2
j_call: TRBJ2-1
cdr3_nt: TGCAGTGCTAGAGTTTTCTCCGGGAGGGCATACAATGAGCAGTTCTTC
cdr3_aa: CSARVFSGRAYNEQFF

v_call: TRBV19
clone_size: -
cdr3_length: 15
d_call: TRBD2
j_call: TRBJ2-1
cdr3_nt: TGTGCCAGTAGTCGGCTAGCGGGAGTTTACAATGAGCAGTTCTTC
cdr3_aa: CASSRLAGVYNEQFF

v_call: TRBV20-1
clone_size: few
cdr3_length: 16
d_call: -
j_call: TRBJ1-1
cdr3_nt: TGCAGTGCTAGAGATCCTAGGGGGGGCGGGGACACTGAAGCTTTCTTT
cdr3_aa: CSARDPRGGGDTEAFF

v_call: TRBV10-3
clone_size: many
cdr3_length: 15
d_call: TRBD2
j_call: TRBJ2-5
cdr3_nt: TGTGCCATCAGATCGACTAGCGCTTCTGAGGAGACCCAGTACTTC
cdr3_aa: CAIRSTSASEETQYF

v_call: TRBV12-3/TRBV12-4
clone_size: once
cdr3_length: 12
d_call: -
j_call: TRBJ1-1
cdr3_nt: TGTGCCAGCAGTTATAGTCCGAGATTAGCTTTCTTT
cdr3_aa: CASSYSPRLAFF

v_call: TRBV14
clone_size: -
cdr3_length: 15
d_call: -
j_call: TRBJ1-3
cdr3_nt: TGTGCCAGCAGCCAAGTAGCAGGGTTTGGAAACACCATATATTTT
cdr3_aa: CASSQVAGFGNTIYF

v_call: TRBV6-1
clone_size: few
cdr3_length: 19
d_call: -
j_call: TRBJ2-6
cdr3_nt: TGTGCCAGCAGTGAAGGGGCAGGAGTAACTCTCTCTGGGGCCAACGTCCTGACTTTC
cdr3_aa: CASSEGAGVTLSGANVLTF

v_call: TRBV5-5
clone_size: many
cdr3_length: 14
d_call: -
j_call: TRBJ2-7
cdr3_nt: TGTGCCAGCAGCTTGGTTTACGGAAATTACGAGCAGTACTTC
cdr3_aa: CASSLVYGNYEQYF

v_call: TRBV3-1
clone_size: few
cdr3_length: 17
d_call: TRBD2
j_call: TRBJ2-1
cdr3_nt: TGTGCCAGCAGCCGAACCTTCACTAGCGGGAACCCCAATGAGCAGTTCTTC
cdr3_aa: CASSRTFTSGNPNEQFF

v_call: TRBV20-1
clone_size: -
cdr3_length: 18
d_call: TRBD2
j_call: TRBJ2-1
cdr3_nt: TGCAGTGCTAGAGATTTTAGGCTAGCGGGAGGGGCCGGGAATGAGCAGTTCTTC
cdr3_aa: CSARDFRLAGGAGNEQFF

v_call: TRBV6-5
clone_size: many
cdr3_length: 15
d_call: -
j_call: TRBJ2-2
cdr3_nt: TGTGCCAGCAGTTACTCGCTTGGACACACCGGGGAGCTGTTTTTT
cdr3_aa: CASSYSLGHTGELFF

v_call: TRBV6-4
clone_size: many
cdr3_length: 16
d_call: TRBD2
j_call: TRBJ2-3
cdr3_nt: TGTGCCAGCAGTCCGACTAGCGGGGGGGCCACAGATACGCAGTATTTT
cdr3_aa: CASSPTSGGATDTQYF

v_call: TRBV20-1
clone_size: many
cdr3_length: 15
d_call: -
j_call: TRBJ2-1
cdr3_nt: TGCAGTGCTAGAGATCCCGGGGGGCTAGACAATGAGCAGTTCTTC
cdr3_aa: CSARDPGGLDNEQFF

v_call: TRBV19
clone_size: many
cdr3_length: 12
d_call: -
j_call: TRBJ1-6
cdr3_nt: TGTGCCAGTAGTATAGCGAATTCACCCCTCCACTTT
cdr3_aa: CASSIANSPLHF

v_call: TRBV24-1
clone_size: many
cdr3_length: 15
d_call: -
j_call: TRBJ2-3
cdr3_nt: TGTGCCACCAGTGATCCTGGACTTACTACAGATACGCAGTATTTT
cdr3_aa: CATSDPGLTTDTQYF

v_call: TRBV7-9
clone_size: many
cdr3_length: 14
d_call: -
j_call: TRBJ2-7
cdr3_nt: TGTGCCAGCAGCCTGTCAAGACTCTCCTACGAGCAGTACTTC
cdr3_aa: CASSLSRLSYEQYF

v_call: TRBV29-1
clone_size: once
cdr3_length: 13
d_call: -
j_call: TRBJ2-3
cdr3_nt: TGCAGCGTTGAACCGAGTCCCCCAGATACGCAGTATTTT
cdr3_aa: CSVEPSPPDTQYF

v_call: TRBV20-1
clone_size: many
cdr3_length: 11
d_call: -
j_call: TRBJ2-1
cdr3_nt: TGCAGTGCTAGAGTATACAATGAGCAGTTCTTC
cdr3_aa: CSARVYNEQFF

v_call: TRBV20-1
clone_size: -
cdr3_length: 15
d_call: -
j_call: TRBJ2-7
cdr3_nt: TGCAGTGCTCGACCCGGGGGCAGGCCTAGTTCCGAGCAGTACTTC
cdr3_aa: CSARPGGRPSSEQYF

v_call: TRBV27
clone_size: many
cdr3_length: 16
d_call: -
j_call: TRBJ1-6
cdr3_nt: TGTGCCAGCAGCCTAAACCCCACAGGGACCAATTCACCCCTCCACTTT
cdr3_aa: CASSLNPTGTNSPLHF

v_call: TRBV7-8
clone_size: many
cdr3_length: 14
d_call: -
j_call: TRBJ1-1
cdr3_nt: TGTGCCAGCAGCAGCGAGCTCATGAACACTGAAGCTTTCTTT
cdr3_aa: CASSSELMNTEAFF

v_call: TRBV7-8
clone_size: many
cdr3_length: 14
d_call: -
j_call: TRBJ1-2
cdr3_nt: TGTGCCAGCAGCACTCGGACAGCCTTAGCTAGCTACACCTTC
cdr3_aa: CASSTRTALASYTF

v_call: TRBV12-3/TRBV12-4
clone_size: many
cdr3_length: 13
d_call: -
j_call: TRBJ1-1
cdr3_nt: TGTGCCAGCACCCCCGAGGGTTGGGGTGAAGCTTTCTTT
cdr3_aa: CASTPEGWGEAFF

v_call: TRBV20-1
clone_size: -
cdr3_length: 12
d_call: -
j_call: TRBJ2-5
cdr3_nt: TGCAGTGCTAGGGACGGCCAAGAGACCCAGTACTTC
cdr3_aa: CSARDGQETQYF

v_call: TRBV15
clone_size: -
cdr3_length: 14
d_call: -
j_call: TRBJ1-1
cdr3_nt: TGTGCCACCAGCAGAGCCGGGACAAACACTGAAGCTTTCTTT
cdr3_aa: CATSRAGTNTEAFF

v_call: TRBV27
clone_size: few
cdr3_length: 13
d_call: -
j_call: TRBJ1-2
cdr3_nt: TGTGCCAGCAGTTTTGGACAATTCGATGGCTACACCTTC
cdr3_aa: CASSFGQFDGYTF

v_call: TRBV20-1
clone_size: few
cdr3_length: 15
d_call: TRBD1
j_call: TRBJ1-6
cdr3_nt: TGCAGTGCTACTCCTCGACAGGGGAGAAATTCCACCCTCAACTTT
cdr3_aa: CSATPRQGRNSTLNF

v_call: TRBV5-1
clone_size: many
cdr3_length: 15
d_call: TRBD2
j_call: TRBJ2-3
cdr3_nt: TGCGCCAGCAGCTCCACAACGATGACGCGGGGGTCGCAGTATTTT
cdr3_aa: CASSSTTMTRGSQYF

v_call: TRBV5-8
clone_size: many
cdr3_length: 16
d_call: -
j_call: TRBJ2-1
cdr3_nt: TGTGCCAGCAGCTTGGAACAGGGCGGAGGGTACAATGAGCAGTTCTTC
cdr3_aa: CASSLEQGGGYNEQFF

v_call: TRBV27
clone_size: -
cdr3_length: 15
d_call: TRBD1
j_call: TRBJ2-3
cdr3_nt: TGTGCCAGCAGCCTACAGGGGGCGCGAGGGGATACGCAGTATTTT
cdr3_aa: CASSLQGARGDTQYF

v_call: TRBV18
clone_size: many
cdr3_length: 14
d_call: -
j_call: TRBJ1-5
cdr3_nt: TGTGCCAGCTCACCACAGGATAGCAATCAGCCCCAGCATTTT
cdr3_aa: CASSPQDSNQPQHF

v_call: TRBV3-1
clone_size: few
cdr3_length: 15
d_call: -
j_call: TRBJ2-5
cdr3_nt: TGTGCCAGCAGCCAAGTCTCCAGGGTGGCGGAGACCCAGTACTTC
cdr3_aa: CASSQVSRVAETQYF